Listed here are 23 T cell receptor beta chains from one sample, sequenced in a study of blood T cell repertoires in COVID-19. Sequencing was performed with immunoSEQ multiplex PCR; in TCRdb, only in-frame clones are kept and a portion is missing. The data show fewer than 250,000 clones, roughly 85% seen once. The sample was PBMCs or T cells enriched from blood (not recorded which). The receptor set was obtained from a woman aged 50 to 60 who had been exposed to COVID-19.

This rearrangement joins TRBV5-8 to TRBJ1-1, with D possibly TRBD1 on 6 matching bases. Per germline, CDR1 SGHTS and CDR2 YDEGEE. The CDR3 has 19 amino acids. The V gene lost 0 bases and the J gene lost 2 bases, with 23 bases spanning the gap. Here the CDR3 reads CASSLGGGDPLGFNTEAFF. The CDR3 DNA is TGTGCCAGCAGCTTGGGGGGGGGCGACCCCCTCGGATTTAACACTGAAGCTTTCTTT. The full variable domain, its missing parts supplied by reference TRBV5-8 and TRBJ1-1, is EAGVTQSPTHLIKTRGQQATLRCSPISGHTSVYWYQQALGLGLQFLLWYDEGEERNRGNFPPRFSGRQFPNYSSELNVNALELEDSALYLCASSLGGGDPLGFNTEAFFGQGTRLTVV.

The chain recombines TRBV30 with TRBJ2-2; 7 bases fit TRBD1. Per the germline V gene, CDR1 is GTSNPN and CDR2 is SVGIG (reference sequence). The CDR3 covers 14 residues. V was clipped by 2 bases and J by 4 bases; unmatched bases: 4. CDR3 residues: CAWSRDRSTGELFF. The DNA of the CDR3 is TGTGCCTGGAGTCGGGACAGATCCACCGGGGAGCTGTTTTTT.

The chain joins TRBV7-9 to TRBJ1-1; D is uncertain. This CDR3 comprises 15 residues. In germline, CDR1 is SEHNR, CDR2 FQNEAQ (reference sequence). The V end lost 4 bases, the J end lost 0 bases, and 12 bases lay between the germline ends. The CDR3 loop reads CASSSSGRLNTEAFF. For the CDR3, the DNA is TGTGCCAGCAGCTCCAGTGGCAGGCTGAACACTGAAGCTTTCTTT.

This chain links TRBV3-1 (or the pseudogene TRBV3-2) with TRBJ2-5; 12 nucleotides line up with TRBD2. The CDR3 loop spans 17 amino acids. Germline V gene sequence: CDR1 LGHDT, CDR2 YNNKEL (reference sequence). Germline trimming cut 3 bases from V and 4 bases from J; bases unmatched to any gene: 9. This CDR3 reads CASSHGWLAGGLETQYF. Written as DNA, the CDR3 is TGTGCCAGCAGCCACGGTTGGCTAGCGGGGGGGCTAGAGACCCAGTACTTC.

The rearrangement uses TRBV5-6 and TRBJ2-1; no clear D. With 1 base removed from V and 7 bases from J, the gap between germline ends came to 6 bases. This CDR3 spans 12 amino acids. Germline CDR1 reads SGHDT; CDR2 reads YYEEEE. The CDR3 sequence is CASSLTRNEQFF. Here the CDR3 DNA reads TGTGCCAGCAGCTTGACCCGGAATGAGCAGTTCTTC.

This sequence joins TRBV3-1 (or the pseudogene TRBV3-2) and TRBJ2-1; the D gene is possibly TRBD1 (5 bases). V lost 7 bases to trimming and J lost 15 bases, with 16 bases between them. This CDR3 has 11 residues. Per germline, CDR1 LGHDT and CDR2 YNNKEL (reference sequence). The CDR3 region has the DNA TGTGCCAGCAACAGGTTTGAGGTTGGGTTCTTC. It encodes CASNRFEVGFF.

CDR3 DNA: TGCGCCAGCAGCGGGGGGGACAGGGAGAATGAAAAACTGTTTTTT. Translating it yields CASSGGDRENEKLFF. The chain carries TRBV5-1 and TRBJ1-4; 9 bases are a match to TRBD1. CDR1 SGHRS and CDR2 YFSETQ come from the germline V gene. CDR3 length: 15 residues. Trimming cost V 4 bases and J 5 bases; bases outside gene matches: 6.

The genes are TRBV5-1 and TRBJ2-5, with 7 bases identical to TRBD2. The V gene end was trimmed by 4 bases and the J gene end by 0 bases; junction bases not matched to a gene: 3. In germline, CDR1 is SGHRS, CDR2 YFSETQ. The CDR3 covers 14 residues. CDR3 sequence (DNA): TGCGCCAGCAGCGCAGCGGGGAACCAAGAGACCCAGTACTTC. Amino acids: CASSAAGNQETQYF.

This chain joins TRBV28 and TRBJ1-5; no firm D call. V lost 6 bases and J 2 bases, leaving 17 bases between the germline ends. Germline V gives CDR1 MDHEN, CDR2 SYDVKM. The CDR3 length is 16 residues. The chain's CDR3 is CASRRWIAGGNQPQHF. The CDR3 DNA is TGTGCCAGCAGGAGATGGATCGCCGGAGGCAATCAGCCCCAGCATTTT.

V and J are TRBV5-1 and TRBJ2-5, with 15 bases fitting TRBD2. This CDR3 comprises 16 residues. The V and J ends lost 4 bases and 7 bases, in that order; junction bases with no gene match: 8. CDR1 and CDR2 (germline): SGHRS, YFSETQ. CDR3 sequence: CASSNGLAGGATTQYF. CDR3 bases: TGCGCCAGCAGCAATGGACTAGCGGGGGGGGCTACGACCCAGTACTTC.

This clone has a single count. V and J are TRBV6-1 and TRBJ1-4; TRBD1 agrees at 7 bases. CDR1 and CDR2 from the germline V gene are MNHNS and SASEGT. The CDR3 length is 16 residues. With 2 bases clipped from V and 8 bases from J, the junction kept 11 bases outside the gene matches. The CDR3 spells CASSEIEGAHGEKLFF. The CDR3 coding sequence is TGTGCCAGCAGTGAAATTGAGGGGGCCCATGGGGAAAAACTGTTTTTT.

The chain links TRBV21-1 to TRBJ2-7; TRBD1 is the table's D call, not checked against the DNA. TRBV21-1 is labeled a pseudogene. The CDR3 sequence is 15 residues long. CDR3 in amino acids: CASSLLGTADYEQYF. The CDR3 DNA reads TGTGCCAGCAGCCTTCTCGGGACAGCAGACTACGAGCAGTACTTC.

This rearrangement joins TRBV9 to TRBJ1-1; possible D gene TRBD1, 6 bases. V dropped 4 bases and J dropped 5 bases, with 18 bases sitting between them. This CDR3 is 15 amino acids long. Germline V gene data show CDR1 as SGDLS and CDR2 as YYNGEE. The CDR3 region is CASSPPGGAETEAFF. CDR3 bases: TGTGCCAGCAGCCCCCCCGGGGGGGCTGAGACTGAAGCTTTCTTT.

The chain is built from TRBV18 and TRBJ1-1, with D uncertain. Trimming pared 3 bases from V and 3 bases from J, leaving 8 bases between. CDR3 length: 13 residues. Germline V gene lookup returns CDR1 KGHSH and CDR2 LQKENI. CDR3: CASSPAEDTEAFF. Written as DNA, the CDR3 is TGTGCCAGCTCACCCGCGGAGGACACTGAAGCTTTCTTT.

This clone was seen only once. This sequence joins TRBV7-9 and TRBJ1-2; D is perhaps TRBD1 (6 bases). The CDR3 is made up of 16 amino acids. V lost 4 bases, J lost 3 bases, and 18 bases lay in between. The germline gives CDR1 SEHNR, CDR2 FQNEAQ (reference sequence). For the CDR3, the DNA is TGTGCCAGCAGCTCCAATATAAACAGGGTGGACTATGGCTACACCTTC. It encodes CASSSNINRVDYGYTF.

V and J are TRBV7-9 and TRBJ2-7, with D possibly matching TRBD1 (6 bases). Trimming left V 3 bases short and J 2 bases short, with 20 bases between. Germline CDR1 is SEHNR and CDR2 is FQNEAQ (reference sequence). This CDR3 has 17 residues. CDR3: CASSFWTAPVETYEQYF. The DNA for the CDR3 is TGTGCCAGCAGCTTTTGGACAGCCCCAGTCGAGACCTACGAGCAGTACTTC. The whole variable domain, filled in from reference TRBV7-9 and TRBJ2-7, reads DTGVSQNPRHKITKRGQNVTFRCDPISEHNRLYWYRQTLGQGPEFLTYFQNEAQLEKSRLLSDRFSAERPKGSFSTLEIQRTEQGDSAMYLCASSFWTAPVETYEQYFGPGTRLTVT.

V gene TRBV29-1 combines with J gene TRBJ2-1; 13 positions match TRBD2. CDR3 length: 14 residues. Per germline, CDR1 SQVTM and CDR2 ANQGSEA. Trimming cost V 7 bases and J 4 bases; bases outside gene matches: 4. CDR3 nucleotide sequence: TGCAGCGCCCGGACTAGCGGGGGATACAATGAGCAGTTCTTC. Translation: CSARTSGGYNEQFF.

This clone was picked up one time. The CDR3 region has the DNA TGTGCCACCAGTGACCGACTCAGCGATACGCAGTATTTT. It is translated as CATSDRLSDTQYF. The V gene is TRBV24-1, the J gene TRBJ2-3; the D is unclear. The V gene lost 4 bases and the J gene lost 6 bases, with 10 bases spanning the gap. From germline, CDR1 is KGHDR and CDR2 SFDVKD. The length of the CDR3 is 13 residues.

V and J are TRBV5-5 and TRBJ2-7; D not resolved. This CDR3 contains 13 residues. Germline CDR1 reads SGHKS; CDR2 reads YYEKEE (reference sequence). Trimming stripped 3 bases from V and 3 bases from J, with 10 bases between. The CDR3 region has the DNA TGTGCCAGCAGCTCCTCCCCCTTCTACGAGCAGTACTTC. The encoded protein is CASSSSPFYEQYF. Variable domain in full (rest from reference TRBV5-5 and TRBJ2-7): DAGVTQSPTHLIKTRGQQVTLRCSPISGHKSVSWYQQVLGQGPQFIFQYYEKEERGRGNFPDRFSARQFPNYSSELNVNALLLGDSALYLCASSSSPFYEQYFGPGTRLTVT.

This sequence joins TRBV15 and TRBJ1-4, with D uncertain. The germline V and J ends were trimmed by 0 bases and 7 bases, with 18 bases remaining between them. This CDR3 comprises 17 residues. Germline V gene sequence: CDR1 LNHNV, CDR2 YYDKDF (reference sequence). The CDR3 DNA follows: TGTGCCACCAGCAGAGATAGGGAACCCCGGGAACCTGAAAAACTGTTTTTT. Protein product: CATSRDREPREPEKLFF.

The CDR3 spells CASTLTGNTEAFF. For the CDR3, the DNA is TGTGCCAGTACCTTAACCGGTAACACTGAAGCTTTCTTT. V gene TRBV19 combines with J gene TRBJ1-1; no clear D gene. Germline V gives CDR1 LNHDA, CDR2 SQIVND (reference sequence). CDR3 length: 13 amino acids. V was cut by 7 bases and J by 2 bases, with 11 bases left in between.

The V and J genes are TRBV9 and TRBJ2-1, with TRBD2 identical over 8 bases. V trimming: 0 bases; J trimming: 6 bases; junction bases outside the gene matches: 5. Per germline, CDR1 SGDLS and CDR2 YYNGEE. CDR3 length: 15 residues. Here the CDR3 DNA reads TGTGCCAGCAGCGTAGGGGGTAGCGGGGTCAATGAGCAGTTCTTC. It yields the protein CASSVGGSGVNEQFF.

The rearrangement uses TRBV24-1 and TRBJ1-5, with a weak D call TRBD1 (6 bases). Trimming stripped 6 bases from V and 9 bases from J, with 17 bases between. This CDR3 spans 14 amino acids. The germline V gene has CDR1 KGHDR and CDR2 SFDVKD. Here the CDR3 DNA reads TGTGCCACCAGTCCCGGACAGATTTTCGCGCCCCAGCATTTT. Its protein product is CATSPGQIFAPQHF.